This T cell receptor (beta chain) is from a study of OX40 agonist ivuxolimab in advanced cancers. Across the study: At doses from 0.01 to 10 mg/kg, patients were given intravenous ivuxolimab every 2 weeks. From about 20 to 80 years was the age range, with a mean of around 56 years, and roughly 83% were male.

Generated by immunoSEQ multiplex PCR, the TCRdb table keeps only in-frame clones and is missing some. Of under 45,000 clones in the sample, around three quarters are singletons; the top ten hold 4% to 5%. If patients had autoimmune disease history or systemic immunosuppression, they were excluded. General study findings and limits: Blood T cells, both CD4+ and CD8+, expanded clonally by week 6 at 0.1 to 3.0 mg/kg.

The CDR3 extends over 15 amino acids. V was pared by 5 bases and J by 3 bases, with 17 bases between. Germline-derived CDR1 and CDR2 are SGHRS and YFSETQ. On this clone: What it recognizes is unknown.

The chain employs TRBV5-1 and TRBJ1-1; D is undetermined. Here the sequenced sample was CD4+ or CD8+ T cells sorted from blood, taken in a trial of the OX40 agonist ivuxolimab. The origin of this receptor is an adult with an advanced solid tumor such as melanoma, head and neck, liver or kidney cancer. The CDR3 DNA is TGCGCCAGCAGACCAGTAGGGCACCTAGACACTGAAGCTTTCTTT. Translating it yields CASRPVGHLDTEAFF.